The sequence of this TCR beta chain was determined in a study of blood T cell repertoires in COVID-19. At the level of the study: Sites across the United States, Italy and Spain contributed samples from acute and convalescent COVID-19. Nucleic acid was either cDNA or gDNA, and it came from T cells, B-cell-depleted T cells, or PBMCs.

Methods used by the authors: By means of reference gene primer amplification, nucleated cell counts were estimated. TCRdb keeps only in-frame clones here, not all; method: immunoSEQ multiplex PCR. The D gene and trimming were derived from the DNA, and the V and J assignments and clone size from that table. The profile covers 75,000 to 90,000 clones, with 90% appearing a single time and more than 0.85% taken by the ten largest. CDR3 length: 16 amino acids. Per germline, CDR1 MNHEY and CDR2 SMNVEV (reference sequence). V was clipped by 8 bases and J by 3 bases; unmatched bases: 11. Input material: peripheral blood. This sequence joins TRBV27 and TRBJ1-1, with 11 nucleotides matching TRBD1. The sequence derives from a woman between 45 and 65 years old in a cohort sampled during active COVID-19. The CDR3 region is CASSRDRGELDTEAFF. CDR3 nucleotide sequence: TGTGCCAGCTCCAGGGACAGGGGGGAACTGGACACTGAAGCTTTCTTT.